The 30 T cell receptor beta chains presented below share a single source sample, sequenced in a study of beta chain features in type 1 diabetes. Their antigens are not known. Points from the study as a whole: In all four CD4+ subsets, TCRB CDR3 length was significantly, moderately reduced in type 1 diabetes.

TCRB transcripts that were expressed got sequenced, as all of the isolated RNA had been reverse transcribed. Produced via immunoSEQ multiplex PCR; TCRdb's table is partial and in-frame only. The sample records 600,000 to 750,000 clones, about an eighth being singletons. The sample consisted of naive CD4+ T cells from blood. These receptors came from a man aged 30 to 39 with type 1 diabetes.

J is TRBJ1-1 and V is TRBV2; maybe TRBD1 (6 bases). CDR1 is SNHLY and CDR2 is FYNNEI in the germline V gene. CDR3 length: 14 residues. V lost 7 bases and J lost 3, with 15 bases in between. CDR3 residues: CASTNIGGYTEAFF. The CDR3, as DNA: TGTGCCAGCACCAACATCGGGGGCTACACTGAAGCTTTCTTT.

This clone occurred a few times. The gene calls are TRBV9 and TRBJ2-1, with D perhaps TRBD1 or TRBD2 (5 bases each). The CDR3 is made up of 14 amino acids. V gave up 2 bases and J gave up 7 bases, with 13 bases separating them. Looked up from germline, CDR1 is SGDLS and CDR2 is YYNGEE. CDR3 nucleotides: TGTGCCAGCAGCGTTAGGGACGGCGATAATGAGCAGTTCTTC. Amino acid sequence: CASSVRDGDNEQFF. Together with reference TRBV9 and TRBJ2-1, the CDR3 gives the full variable domain: DSGVTQTPKHLITATGQRVTLRCSPRSGDLSVYWYQQSLDQGLQFLIQYYNGEERAKGNILERFSAQQFPDLHSELNLSSLELGDSALYFCASSVRDGDNEQFFGPGTRLTVL.

This clone was counted only a few times. The CDR3 nucleotides are TGTGCCAGCAGCTTGTCCTATACCTACGAGCAGTACTTC. Amino acid sequence: CASSLSYTYEQYF. The rearrangement uses TRBV7-2 and TRBJ2-7, with D hard to call. This CDR3 spans 13 amino acids. Per germline, CDR1 SGHTA and CDR2 FQGNSA. Trimming pared 3 bases from V and 2 bases from J, leaving 8 bases between.

This chain connects TRBV29-1 to TRBJ2-1; 12 nucleotides line up with TRBD2. Germline trimming cut 6 bases from V and 4 bases from J; bases unmatched to any gene: 4. The germline V gene has CDR1 SQVTM and CDR2 ANQGSEA. The CDR3 has 14 residues. CDR3 loop: CSVGLAGRYNEQFF. The CDR3 bases are TGCAGCGTCGGACTAGCGGGGAGATACAATGAGCAGTTCTTC.

The sample holds a few counts of this clone. The chain combines TRBV7-2 with TRBJ1-5; TRBD1 agrees at 9 bases. Germline CDR1 and CDR2: SGHTA and FQGNSA. The CDR3 is made up of 14 amino acids. Germline trimming cut 6 bases from V and 6 bases from J; bases unmatched to any gene: 6. CDR3 sequence: CASRPTGGGQPQHF. CDR3 DNA sequence: TGTGCCAGCAGACCTACAGGGGGCGGTCAGCCCCAGCATTTT.

The sample holds a few counts of this clone. This chain joins TRBV5-5 and TRBJ1-2; tentatively, D is TRBD1 (5 bases). The CDR3 consists of 14 residues. V lost 0 bases and J lost 4, with 10 bases in between. Germline V gene lookup returns CDR1 SGHKS and CDR2 YYEKEE (reference sequence). Here the CDR3 DNA reads TGTGCCAGCAGCTTGGGATCAGGGACCTATGGCTACACCTTC. It codes for CASSLGSGTYGYTF. Complete variable domain (other parts from reference TRBV5-5 and TRBJ1-2): DAGVTQSPTHLIKTRGQQVTLRCSPISGHKSVSWYQQVLGQGPQFIFQYYEKEERGRGNFPDRFSARQFPNYSSELNVNALLLGDSALYLCASSLGSGTYGYTFGSGTRLTVV.

The V gene is TRBV18, the J gene TRBJ1-2, with D tentatively TRBD1 (6 bases). The CDR3 totals 15 residues. CDR1 and CDR2 from the germline V gene are KGHSH and LQKENI. Trimming stripped 4 bases from V and 0 bases from J, with 12 bases between. Here the CDR3 DNA reads TGTGCCAGCTCACGTTACAGGGAAACTAACTATGGCTACACCTTC. Protein product: CASSRYRETNYGYTF.

In this sample, this clone turned up a few times. This chain connects TRBV7-6 to TRBJ1-5; D is perhaps TRBD1 (5 bases). The germline V and J ends were trimmed by 5 bases and 6 bases, with 14 bases remaining between them. Germline CDR1 and CDR2: SGHVS and FNYEAQ. The CDR3 covers 14 residues. Written as DNA, the CDR3 is TGTGCCAGCAGCGCGCAGGGAGGAGGTCAGCCCCAGCATTTT. Residues: CASSAQGGGQPQHF.

The table lists this clone with a few counts. One junction end disagrees with the germline gene, perhaps due to a read error. Other nucleotide sequences in the sample specify the same CDR3. This rearrangement joins TRBV7-7 to TRBJ1-1; D is unresolved. The CDR3 has 13 residues. Looked up from germline, CDR1 is SSHAT and CDR2 is FNYEAQ (reference sequence). The CDR3 DNA is TGTGCTAGCAGCTTAGACATGAACACTGAAGCTTTCTTT. Translating gives CASSLDMNTEAFF.

This clone has only a few counts. The gene calls are TRBV6-1 and TRBJ1-6; D possibly corresponds to TRBD1 (6 bases). V was clipped by 6 bases and J by 7 bases, with 13 bases between them. The germline V gene has CDR1 MNHNS and CDR2 SASEGT. The CDR3 extends over 14 amino acids. The CDR3 DNA is TGTGCCAGCAGGAGGGGGGAGGGAAATTCACCCCTCCACTTT. It specifies CASRRGEGNSPLHF.

The chain employs TRBV2 and TRBJ2-1; 8 bases are shared with TRBD1. This CDR3 has 14 residues. The germline V gene has CDR1 SNHLY and CDR2 FYNNEI. Losses at the gene ends were 7 bases for V and 1 base for J; bases not matched to a gene: 3. The CDR3 loop is CASKGQVSYNEQFF. The CDR3 coding sequence is TGTGCCAGCAAGGGACAGGTGTCCTACAATGAGCAGTTCTTC.

The rearrangement joins TRBV10-2 to TRBJ2-3; D gene ambiguous. The CDR3 has 13 amino acids. CDR1 WSHSY and CDR2 SAAADI come from the germline V gene. With 6 bases removed from V and 2 bases from J, the gap between germline ends came to 9 bases. Written as DNA, the CDR3 is TGCGCCAGCAGCCGACTTCACACAGATACGCAGTATTTT. Translation gives CASSRLHTDTQYF.

This clone was counted between two and nine times. V usage is TRBV9 and J usage is TRBJ2-7; 8 bases match TRBD2. The CDR3 has 14 residues. V shed 0 bases and J 5 bases; nucleotides not matched to a gene: 4. Germline V gives CDR1 SGDLS, CDR2 YYNGEE. CDR3 protein: CASSVGLAGHEQYF. In nucleotides, the CDR3 is TGTGCCAGCAGCGTAGGGCTAGCGGGCCACGAGCAGTACTTC. The full variable domain, rest sourced from reference TRBV9 and TRBJ2-7, is DSGVTQTPKHLITATGQRVTLRCSPRSGDLSVYWYQQSLDQGLQFLIQYYNGEERAKGNILERFSAQQFPDLHSELNLSSLELGDSALYFCASSVGLAGHEQYFGPGTRLTVT.

The rearrangement uses TRBV5-6 and TRBJ1-6; D might be TRBD1 (6 bases). This CDR3 region has 15 residues. The germline V gene has CDR1 SGHDT and CDR2 YYEEEE. The V and J ends lost 3 bases and 7 bases respectively, with 14 bases between them. Written as DNA, the CDR3 is TGTGCCAGCAGCTCAAGTAACCAGGGGAATTCACCCCTCCACTTT. It specifies CASSSSNQGNSPLHF. Complete variable domain (other parts from reference TRBV5-6 and TRBJ1-6): DAGVTQSPTHLIKTRGQQVTLRCSPKSGHDTVSWYQQALGQGPQFIFQYYEEEERQRGNFPDRFSGHQFPNYSSELNVNALLLGDSALYLCASSSSNQGNSPLHFGNGTRLTVT.

The J gene is TRBJ2-1, the V gene TRBV5-1; D is possibly TRBD1 or TRBD2 (5 bases each). Between the trimmed V and J ends, which lost 7 bases and 9 bases, there was a span of 17 bases. This CDR3 spans 13 amino acids. Germline CDR1 SGHRS, CDR2 YFSETQ. CDR3 sequence (DNA): TGCGCCAGCGGGACCAGCCACGAGGGTGAGCAGTTCTTC. Protein product: CASGTSHEGEQFF.

This clone showed up just a few times. The chain uses TRBV5-6 and TRBJ1-1; a possible D gene is TRBD1 (6 bases). CDR3 size: 15 residues. Per germline, CDR1 SGHDT and CDR2 YYEEEE. Deletions cut 4 bases from V and 5 bases from J, with 18 bases between. CDR3 coding DNA: TGTGCCAGCAGCGGCCGTTGGGGGCTGAGGACTGAAGCTTTCTTT. It yields the protein CASSGRWGLRTEAFF.

This chain links TRBV19 with TRBJ1-5, with D unresolved. CDR3 length: 13 amino acids. The germline CDR1 and CDR2 sequences are LNHDA and SQIVND (reference sequence). Between the trimmed V and J ends, which lost 5 bases and 5 bases, there was a span of 10 bases. The CDR3 here is CASSPMEDQPQHF. CDR3 coding DNA: TGTGCCAGTAGTCCCATGGAAGATCAGCCCCAGCATTTT.

This clone came up a few times. The rearrangement uses TRBV9 and TRBJ1-6; 8 nucleotides align to TRBD1. Trimming at V came to 4 bases and at J to 7 bases, leaving 7 bases not matched to a gene. Looked up from germline, CDR1 is SGDLS and CDR2 is YYNGEE. This CDR3 region has 15 residues. CDR3 bases: TGTGCCAGCAGCCTAAGACAGGGGTACAATTCACCCCTCCACTTT. It is translated as CASSLRQGYNSPLHF.

The chain is built from TRBV6-1 and TRBJ1-2, with D unresolved. CDR3 length: 15 residues. Trimming removed 3 bases at V and 5 bases at J, with 16 bases between. Per the germline V gene, CDR1 is MNHNS and CDR2 is SASEGT. DNA for the CDR3: TGTGCCAGCAGTGAGGGCGCCCGAAGACATTATGGCTACACCTTC. Residues: CASSEGARRHYGYTF.

The chain employs TRBV7-2 and TRBJ1-1, with D perhaps TRBD1 (5 bases). V dropped 4 bases and J dropped 8 bases, with 14 bases sitting between them. Germline-derived CDR1 and CDR2 are SGHTA and FQGNSA. This CDR3 is built from 13 residues. CDR3 residues: CASSSAQGVEAFF. The CDR3 DNA follows: TGTGCCAGCAGCTCCGCCCAGGGCGTGGAAGCTTTCTTT.

The sample holds a few counts of this clone. This rearrangement joins TRBV11-2 to TRBJ2-5, with 8 bases fitting TRBD2. The CDR3 loop spans 14 amino acids. With 5 bases clipped from V and 7 bases from J, the junction kept 9 bases outside the gene matches. CDR1 and CDR2 (germline): SGHAT, FQNNGV. CDR3: CASSLPGLGGTQYF. CDR3 coding DNA: TGTGCCAGCAGCCTACCGGGACTAGGTGGGACCCAGTACTTC.

This clone was counted a few times. The gene calls are TRBV30 and TRBJ1-5; the D is unclear. The V end was cut by 2 bases, the J end by 2 bases, with 13 bases between. Germline V CDR1 and CDR2: GTSNPN, SVGIG (reference sequence). The CDR3 consists of 15 residues. The CDR3 loop is CAWSKSRLGNQPQHF. DNA of the CDR3: TGTGCCTGGAGTAAGAGTCGACTGGGCAATCAGCCCCAGCATTTT.

The chain joins TRBV29-1 to TRBJ2-7; 12 bases align to TRBD2. Germline values: CDR1 SQVTM, CDR2 ANQGSEA. The CDR3 runs 18 residues. V was pared by 6 bases and J by 0 bases, with 15 bases of the junction left unmatched. The CDR3 is CSVALGWTSGATSYEQYF. The CDR3 DNA is TGCAGCGTCGCGCTGGGGTGGACTAGCGGGGCGACCTCCTACGAGCAGTACTTC.

This clone was counted a few times. This sequence joins TRBV18 and TRBJ1-6, with TRBD1 as a possible D gene (6 bases). The ends were cut back, 2 bases at V and 8 bases at J, with 13 bases in the middle. There are 15 residues in the CDR3. Germline CDR1 is KGHSH and CDR2 is LQKENI. The DNA of the CDR3 is TGTGCCAGCTCACCAACCTGGACAGCAGATTCACCCCTCCACTTT. This gives the protein CASSPTWTADSPLHF.

This clone showed up just a few times. The chain has TRBV13 and TRBJ1-1; D not certain. The CDR3 has 13 amino acids. Germline CDR1 and CDR2: PRHDT and FYEKMQ (reference sequence). Trimming stripped 4 bases from V and 7 bases from J, with 13 bases between. The CDR3 nucleotides read TGTGCCAGCAGCTCAGGCTACACCAATGAAGCTTTCTTT. Encoded protein: CASSSGYTNEAFF.

V is TRBV5-1 and J is TRBJ1-2, with D hard to call. CDR1 is SGHRS and CDR2 is YFSETQ in the germline V gene. V dropped 0 bases and J dropped 0 bases, with 3 bases sitting between them. CDR3 length: 13 amino acids. In nucleotides, the CDR3 is TGCGCCAGCAGCTTGGCGGCTAACTATGGCTACACCTTC. Protein: CASSLAANYGYTF. Based on the CDR3 plus reference TRBV5-1 and TRBJ1-2, the full variable domain is KAGVTQTPRYLIKTRGQQVTLSCSPISGHRSVSWYQQTPGQGLQFLFEYFSETQRNKGNFPGRFSGRQFSNSRSEMNVSTLELGDSALYLCASSLAANYGYTFGSGTRLTVV.

This chain joins TRBV19 and TRBJ1-4; no firm D call. The germline V and J ends were trimmed by 10 bases and 8 bases, with 23 bases remaining between them. Germline CDR1 reads LNHDA; CDR2 reads SQIVND (reference sequence). The CDR3 consists of 15 residues. The CDR3 protein is CATSRRSGEREKLFF. The CDR3 nucleotides are TGTGCCACCTCGAGACGATCCGGAGAGCGCGAAAAACTGTTTTTT.

This clone came up a few times. The chain carries TRBV29-1 and TRBJ1-2; 7 bases line up with TRBD1. There are 13 residues in the CDR3. The germline gives CDR1 SQVTM, CDR2 ANQGSEA. The V gene end was trimmed by 7 bases and the J gene end by 6 bases; junction bases not matched to a gene: 11. The CDR3 region is CSAARGMTDGYTF. The CDR3 DNA is TGCAGCGCCGCCAGGGGGATGACGGATGGCTACACCTTC.

J is TRBJ1-6 and V is TRBV5-4; D gene unclear. From germline, CDR1 is SGHNT and CDR2 YYREEE (reference sequence). V lost 0 bases, J lost 10 bases, and 11 bases lay in between. There are 14 residues in the CDR3. The CDR3 nucleotides read TGTGCCAGCAGCTTGGAGAGGGTGGGCTCACCCCTCCACTTT. Its protein product is CASSLERVGSPLHF.

The rearrangement uses TRBV30 and TRBJ2-7, with unresolved D. There are 13 residues in the CDR3. V dropped 3 bases and J dropped 5 bases, with 14 bases sitting between them. Looked up from germline, CDR1 is GTSNPN and CDR2 is SVGIG (reference sequence). The CDR3 bases are TGTGCCTGGAGAAAGGCGGACCTCCACGAGCAGTACTTC. Translating gives CAWRKADLHEQYF.